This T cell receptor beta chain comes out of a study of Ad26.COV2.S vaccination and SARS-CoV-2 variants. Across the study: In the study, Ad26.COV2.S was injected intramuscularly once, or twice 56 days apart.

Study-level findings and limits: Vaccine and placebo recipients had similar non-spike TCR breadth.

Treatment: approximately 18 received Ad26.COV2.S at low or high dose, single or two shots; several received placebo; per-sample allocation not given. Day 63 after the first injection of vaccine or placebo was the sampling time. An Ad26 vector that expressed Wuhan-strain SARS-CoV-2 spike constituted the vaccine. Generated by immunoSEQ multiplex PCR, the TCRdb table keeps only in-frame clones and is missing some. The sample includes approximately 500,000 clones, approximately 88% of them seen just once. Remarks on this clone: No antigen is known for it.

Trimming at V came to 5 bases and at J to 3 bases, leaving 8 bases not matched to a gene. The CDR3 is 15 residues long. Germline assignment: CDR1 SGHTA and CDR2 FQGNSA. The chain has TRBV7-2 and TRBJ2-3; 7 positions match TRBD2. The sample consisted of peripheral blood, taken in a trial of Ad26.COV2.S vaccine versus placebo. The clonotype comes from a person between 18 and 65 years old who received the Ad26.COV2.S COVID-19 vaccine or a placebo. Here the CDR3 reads CASSEAGVLTDTQYF. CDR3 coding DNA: TGTGCCAGCAGCGAGGCGGGAGTCTTGACAGATACGCAGTATTTT.